The clone carrying this T cell receptor (beta chain) has more than one count but fewer than ten. Trimming took 7 bases from V and 9 from J, leaving 13 bases between them. CDR3 length: 12 amino acids. Germline V gene lookup returns CDR1 MNHNS and CDR2 SASEGT. The data were taken from a study of T cells in Graves' hyperthyroidism and ophthalmopathy. Authors of the study amplified TCR beta CDR3 regions from RNA transcripts. The HTBI primer set was used in a first-round RT-PCR of the TCR CDR3. TCRdb reanalysed the multiplex PCR reads using MiXCR and keeps one entry per CDR3 protein. The sample records hundreds of thousands of distinct CDR3 sequences, 20% being singletons.

The receptor's source is a man aged 25 to 40 with Graves' ophthalmopathy. Sequencing used blood. The V gene is TRBV6-1, the J gene TRBJ2-1, with TRBD2 as a possible D gene (6 bases). The CDR3 nucleotides read TGTGCCAGCACCGGATCTAGCGCTGAGCAGTTCTTC. This translates into CASTGSSAEQFF.